This entry concerns a single T cell receptor beta chain. Profiling relied on immunoSEQ multiplex PCR, and the TCRdb table lists in-frame clones only, not all of them. The sample carries some 110,000 clones, 90% recorded once. Thawed unstimulated PBMCs were FACS-sorted by CD3, CD4 and CD8 into two populations. These data belong to a study of T cell clones after liver transplantation. This TCR was recovered from a human patient who received a liver transplant. The graft donor may have given rise to some T cells. Sequenced material: CD4+ T cells from blood, taken 12 months after liver transplant.

CDR3 DNA sequence: TGTGCCAGTAGTATAGGGTACGCGGGCAATGAGCAGTTCTTC. Protein sequence: CASSIGYAGNEQFF. The chain recombines TRBV19 with TRBJ2-1, with D possibly being TRBD2 (5 bases). V was trimmed by 1 base and J by 6 bases, leaving 10 bases between them. CDR3 size: 14 residues. Per the germline V gene, CDR1 is LNHDA and CDR2 is SQIVND (reference sequence).